Below are 8 T cell receptor beta chains sequenced from a single sample in a study of post-analysis software for immune sequencing data. These receptors' antigens are unknown. Notes on the study in general: Patients carried a handful of TRBV segments more frequently than controls did, and TRBV5-6, TRBV5-1 and TRBV20-1 were among them.

Every TCR beta cDNA library bore unique molecular identifiers. One entry per CDR3 protein, called by TCRdb with MiXCR from the PCR reads. Here the sample spans some 260,000 distinct CDR3 sequences, roughly a third being singletons. Material for sequencing was blood. These receptors all stem from a girl aged 10-17 years with multiple sclerosis.

The gene calls are TRBV30 and TRBJ2-7; TRBD1 matches at 8 bases. J lost 6 bases, V lost 1 base, and 14 bases had no gene match. The CDR3 is 16 amino acids. The germline gives CDR1 GTSNPN, CDR2 SVGIG (reference sequence). The DNA for the CDR3 is TGTGCCTGGAGTGCATCCCGGACAGGGCGGATCTCCGAGCAGTACTTC. It yields the protein CAWSASRTGRISEQYF.

This clonotype was counted many times. This chain joins TRBV29-1 and TRBJ2-1; no firm D call. The germline V and J ends were trimmed by 2 bases and 6 bases, with 5 bases remaining between them. Germline V CDR1 and CDR2: SQVTM, ANQGSEA. This CDR3 spans 11 amino acids. This CDR3 is CSVEKGNEQFF. CDR3 sequence (DNA): TGCAGCGTTGAAAAGGGCAATGAGCAGTTCTTC.

This clonotype has a count of ten or more. This chain uses TRBV7-6 with TRBJ2-1, with TRBD2 matching 11 bases. The CDR3 has 13 residues. Per the germline V gene, CDR1 is SGHVS and CDR2 is FNYEAQ. V lost 10 bases, J lost 13 bases, and 12 bases stayed unmatched. The CDR3 here is CATSAVLAGGQFF. The CDR3 DNA sequence: TGTGCCACCTCAGCCGTCCTAGCGGGGGGTCAGTTCTTC. The full variable domain, in which reference TRBV7-6 and TRBJ2-1 provide the parts outside the CDR3, is GAGVSQSPRYKVTKRGQDVALRCDPISGHVSLYWYRQALGQGPEFLTYFNYEAQQDKSGLPNDRFSAERPEGSISTLTIQRTEQRDSAMYRCATSAVLAGGQFFGPGTRLTVL.

This clonotype occurred many times. The gene calls are TRBV11-3 and TRBJ2-7; 7 bases line up with TRBD2. The V and J ends lost 6 bases and 3 bases, in that order; junction bases with no gene match: 11. The CDR3 is 15 residues long. CDR1 is SGHNT and CDR2 is YENEEA in the germline V gene. DNA of the CDR3: TGTGCCAGCAGTCCTGGGAGGGAGACGCTCTACGAGCAGTACTTC. Amino acid sequence: CASSPGRETLYEQYF. The whole variable domain, filled in from reference TRBV11-3 and TRBJ2-7, reads EAGVVQSPRYKIIEKKQPVAFWCNPISGHNTLYWYLQNLGQGPELLIRYENEEAVDDSQLPKDRFSAERLKGVDSTLKIQPAELGDSAVYLCASSPGRETLYEQYFGPGTRLTVT.

This clonotype was counted many times. This chain joins TRBV7-2 and TRBJ2-3; no reliable D call. The germline V gene has CDR1 SGHTA and CDR2 FQGNSA. The ends were cut back, 1 base at V and 2 bases at J, with 13 bases in the middle. The CDR3 has 16 amino acids. The CDR3 DNA follows: TGTGCCAGCAGCTTAGGCCCTCAGAGATCCACAGATACGCAGTATTTT. It yields the protein CASSLGPQRSTDTQYF.

This clonotype came up many times. The chain is built from TRBV4-1 and TRBJ1-5; TRBD1 matches at 9 bases. The V segment lost 4 bases and the J segment 2 bases; nucleotides outside the gene matches: 3. This CDR3 has 15 amino acids. Germline CDR1 is MGHRA and CDR2 is YSYEKL. CDR3 sequence: CASSPRQGGNQPQHF. As DNA, the CDR3 is TGCGCCAGCAGCCCACGACAGGGGGGCAATCAGCCCCAGCATTTT.

The J gene is TRBJ1-4, the V gene TRBV28; D remains ambiguous. Trimming took off 1 base at V and 0 bases at J, with 9 bases between the two ends. This CDR3 has 16 amino acids. CDR1 and CDR2 from the germline V gene are MDHEN and SYDVKM. Here the CDR3 reads CASSLSPEATNEKLFF. As DNA, the CDR3 is TGTGCCAGCAGTTTATCCCCGGAAGCAACTAATGAAAAACTGTTTTTT.

Concerning this clonotype: This may be a read error, as it is one base from a much larger clone. The rearrangement joins TRBV24-1 to TRBJ2-5; TRBD1 agrees at 7 bases. Germline CDR1 and CDR2: KGHDR and SFDVKD. Trimming cost V 4 bases and J 5 bases; bases outside gene matches: 6. CDR3 length: 14 amino acids. As DNA, the CDR3 is TGTGCCACCAGTGAGCCGACAGGGACGGAGACCCAGTACTTC. Protein product: CATSEPTGTETQYF.